This T cell receptor beta chain appears in the sequencing data of a study of T cells in Graves' hyperthyroidism and ophthalmopathy. This clonotype was seen at least ten times. Its antigen is not identified. Whole-study results and caveats: Most clonotypes that expanded in the thyroid above 0.001 also showed up in blood.

Using RNA transcripts as the source, TCR beta CDR3 regions were amplified. HTBI primers were used for first-round RT-PCR of the TCR CDR3. TCRdb reprocessed the multiplex PCR reads with MiXCR, giving one entry per CDR3 protein. The table lists around 350,000 distinct CDR3 sequences, approximately 19% of them singletons. Sequencing input: blood. This receptor was identified in a young woman with Graves' hyperthyroidism.

CDR3 in amino acids: CASSLKRLLHPYGYTF. CDR3 coding DNA: TGTGCCAGCAGTTTAAAACGCCTTCTTCACCCCTATGGCTACACCTTC. This rearrangement joins TRBV12-3 or TRBV12-4 to TRBJ1-2; D not certain. The CDR3 runs 16 residues. Deletions cut 2 bases from V and 4 bases from J, with 17 bases between.